Listed below are T cell receptor beta chains from one sample, sequenced in a study of T-cell reconstitution after alpha-beta-depleted transplantation in children. TCRdb redid the calling of the PCR reads with MiXCR, one entry per CDR3 protein. The sample lists over 400,000 distinct CDR3 sequences; around an eighth were seen once. The specimen comprised PBMCs from the stem cell graft donor, sampled from the stem cell graft. The receptor set was obtained from a human donor who donated a stem cell graft to a child with combined immunodeficiency. Each CDR3 is given with its conserved first and last residue. Each record gives: J gene, V gene, D gene, clone size, CDR3 protein, CDR3 DNA. A D gene is named only where the DNA matches it firmly. Not all rows give a size; the values are once, few, many and, for expanded clones, a class.

J gene: TRBJ2-2
V gene: TRBV20-1
D gene: NA
clone size: few
CDR3 protein: CSARQGGELFF
CDR3 DNA: TGCAGTGCTAGACAGGGCGGGGAGCTGTTTTTT

J gene: TRBJ2-7
V gene: TRBV27
D gene: NA
clone size: NA
CDR3 protein: CASSSPARGEEQYF
CDR3 DNA: TGTGCCAGCAGTTCGCCCGCGAGGGGTGAAGAGCAGTACTTC

J gene: TRBJ2-7
V gene: TRBV21-1
D gene: NA
clone size: NA
CDR3 protein: CASSLTSGTPPEVKQYF
CDR3 DNA: TGTGCCAGCAGTCTGACTAGCGGCACTCCTCCTGAGGTAAAGCAGTACTTC

J gene: TRBJ1-5
V gene: TRBV6-5
D gene: NA
clone size: many
CDR3 protein: CASSYDDSQNQPQHF
CDR3 DNA: TGTGCCAGCAGTTACGACGACAGTCAAAATCAGCCCCAGCATTTT

J gene: TRBJ2-1
V gene: TRBV6-2/TRBV6-3
D gene: NA
clone size: NA
CDR3 protein: CASSYEGESYNEQFF
CDR3 DNA: TGTGCCAGCAGTTACGAGGGAGAGTCCTACAATGAGCAGTTCTTC

J gene: TRBJ2-5
V gene: TRBV19
D gene: NA
clone size: NA
CDR3 protein: CASKRSGPSETQYF
CDR3 DNA: TGTGCCAGTAAGCGTTCAGGGCCTTCGGAGACCCAGTACTTC

J gene: TRBJ2-3
V gene: TRBV11-1
D gene: TRBD2
clone size: NA
CDR3 protein: CASSSRTSGGVPQYF
CDR3 DNA: TGTGCCAGCAGCTCCAGGACTAGCGGGGGGGTACCGCAGTATTTT

J gene: TRBJ2-7
V gene: TRBV20-1
D gene: NA
clone size: NA
CDR3 protein: CSARGIFPTKHYEQYF
CDR3 DNA: TGCAGTGCTAGAGGGATCTTCCCCACCAAACACTACGAGCAGTACTTC

J gene: TRBJ2-7
V gene: TRBV9
D gene: TRBD2
clone size: NA
CDR3 protein: CASTVGAGGSYEQYF
CDR3 DNA: TGTGCCAGCACCGTAGGGGCGGGAGGAAGTTACGAGCAGTACTTC

J gene: TRBJ2-1
V gene: TRBV11-2
D gene: TRBD2
clone size: few
CDR3 protein: CASSYIPGLAGVMAYNEQFF
CDR3 DNA: TGTGCCAGCAGTTATATTCCCGGACTAGCGGGAGTCATGGCCTACAATGAGCAGTTCTTC

J gene: TRBJ2-2
V gene: TRBV7-3
D gene: TRBD1
clone size: NA
CDR3 protein: CASSPRQGSGTGELFF
CDR3 DNA: TGTGCCAGCAGCCCCAGACAGGGAAGCGGCACCGGGGAGCTGTTTTTT

J gene: TRBJ1-3
V gene: TRBV27
D gene: TRBD1
clone size: many
CDR3 protein: CASSPTGSPGNTIYF
CDR3 DNA: TGTGCCAGTTCCCCGACAGGGAGCCCTGGAAACACCATATATTTT

J gene: TRBJ2-7
V gene: TRBV5-1
D gene: TRBD2
clone size: few
CDR3 protein: CASSLTSGPSYEQYF
CDR3 DNA: TGCGCCAGCAGCTTGACTAGCGGGCCCTCCTACGAGCAGTACTTC

J gene: TRBJ1-4
V gene: TRBV3-1
D gene: NA
clone size: few
CDR3 protein: CASSQHGTNEKLFF
CDR3 DNA: TGTGCCAGCAGTCAGCACGGGACTAATGAAAAACTGTTTTTT

J gene: TRBJ2-3
V gene: TRBV5-5
D gene: NA
clone size: many
CDR3 protein: CASSRGRDSTDTQYF
CDR3 DNA: TGTGCCAGCAGCCGGGGCCGTGATTCTACAGATACGCAGTATTTT